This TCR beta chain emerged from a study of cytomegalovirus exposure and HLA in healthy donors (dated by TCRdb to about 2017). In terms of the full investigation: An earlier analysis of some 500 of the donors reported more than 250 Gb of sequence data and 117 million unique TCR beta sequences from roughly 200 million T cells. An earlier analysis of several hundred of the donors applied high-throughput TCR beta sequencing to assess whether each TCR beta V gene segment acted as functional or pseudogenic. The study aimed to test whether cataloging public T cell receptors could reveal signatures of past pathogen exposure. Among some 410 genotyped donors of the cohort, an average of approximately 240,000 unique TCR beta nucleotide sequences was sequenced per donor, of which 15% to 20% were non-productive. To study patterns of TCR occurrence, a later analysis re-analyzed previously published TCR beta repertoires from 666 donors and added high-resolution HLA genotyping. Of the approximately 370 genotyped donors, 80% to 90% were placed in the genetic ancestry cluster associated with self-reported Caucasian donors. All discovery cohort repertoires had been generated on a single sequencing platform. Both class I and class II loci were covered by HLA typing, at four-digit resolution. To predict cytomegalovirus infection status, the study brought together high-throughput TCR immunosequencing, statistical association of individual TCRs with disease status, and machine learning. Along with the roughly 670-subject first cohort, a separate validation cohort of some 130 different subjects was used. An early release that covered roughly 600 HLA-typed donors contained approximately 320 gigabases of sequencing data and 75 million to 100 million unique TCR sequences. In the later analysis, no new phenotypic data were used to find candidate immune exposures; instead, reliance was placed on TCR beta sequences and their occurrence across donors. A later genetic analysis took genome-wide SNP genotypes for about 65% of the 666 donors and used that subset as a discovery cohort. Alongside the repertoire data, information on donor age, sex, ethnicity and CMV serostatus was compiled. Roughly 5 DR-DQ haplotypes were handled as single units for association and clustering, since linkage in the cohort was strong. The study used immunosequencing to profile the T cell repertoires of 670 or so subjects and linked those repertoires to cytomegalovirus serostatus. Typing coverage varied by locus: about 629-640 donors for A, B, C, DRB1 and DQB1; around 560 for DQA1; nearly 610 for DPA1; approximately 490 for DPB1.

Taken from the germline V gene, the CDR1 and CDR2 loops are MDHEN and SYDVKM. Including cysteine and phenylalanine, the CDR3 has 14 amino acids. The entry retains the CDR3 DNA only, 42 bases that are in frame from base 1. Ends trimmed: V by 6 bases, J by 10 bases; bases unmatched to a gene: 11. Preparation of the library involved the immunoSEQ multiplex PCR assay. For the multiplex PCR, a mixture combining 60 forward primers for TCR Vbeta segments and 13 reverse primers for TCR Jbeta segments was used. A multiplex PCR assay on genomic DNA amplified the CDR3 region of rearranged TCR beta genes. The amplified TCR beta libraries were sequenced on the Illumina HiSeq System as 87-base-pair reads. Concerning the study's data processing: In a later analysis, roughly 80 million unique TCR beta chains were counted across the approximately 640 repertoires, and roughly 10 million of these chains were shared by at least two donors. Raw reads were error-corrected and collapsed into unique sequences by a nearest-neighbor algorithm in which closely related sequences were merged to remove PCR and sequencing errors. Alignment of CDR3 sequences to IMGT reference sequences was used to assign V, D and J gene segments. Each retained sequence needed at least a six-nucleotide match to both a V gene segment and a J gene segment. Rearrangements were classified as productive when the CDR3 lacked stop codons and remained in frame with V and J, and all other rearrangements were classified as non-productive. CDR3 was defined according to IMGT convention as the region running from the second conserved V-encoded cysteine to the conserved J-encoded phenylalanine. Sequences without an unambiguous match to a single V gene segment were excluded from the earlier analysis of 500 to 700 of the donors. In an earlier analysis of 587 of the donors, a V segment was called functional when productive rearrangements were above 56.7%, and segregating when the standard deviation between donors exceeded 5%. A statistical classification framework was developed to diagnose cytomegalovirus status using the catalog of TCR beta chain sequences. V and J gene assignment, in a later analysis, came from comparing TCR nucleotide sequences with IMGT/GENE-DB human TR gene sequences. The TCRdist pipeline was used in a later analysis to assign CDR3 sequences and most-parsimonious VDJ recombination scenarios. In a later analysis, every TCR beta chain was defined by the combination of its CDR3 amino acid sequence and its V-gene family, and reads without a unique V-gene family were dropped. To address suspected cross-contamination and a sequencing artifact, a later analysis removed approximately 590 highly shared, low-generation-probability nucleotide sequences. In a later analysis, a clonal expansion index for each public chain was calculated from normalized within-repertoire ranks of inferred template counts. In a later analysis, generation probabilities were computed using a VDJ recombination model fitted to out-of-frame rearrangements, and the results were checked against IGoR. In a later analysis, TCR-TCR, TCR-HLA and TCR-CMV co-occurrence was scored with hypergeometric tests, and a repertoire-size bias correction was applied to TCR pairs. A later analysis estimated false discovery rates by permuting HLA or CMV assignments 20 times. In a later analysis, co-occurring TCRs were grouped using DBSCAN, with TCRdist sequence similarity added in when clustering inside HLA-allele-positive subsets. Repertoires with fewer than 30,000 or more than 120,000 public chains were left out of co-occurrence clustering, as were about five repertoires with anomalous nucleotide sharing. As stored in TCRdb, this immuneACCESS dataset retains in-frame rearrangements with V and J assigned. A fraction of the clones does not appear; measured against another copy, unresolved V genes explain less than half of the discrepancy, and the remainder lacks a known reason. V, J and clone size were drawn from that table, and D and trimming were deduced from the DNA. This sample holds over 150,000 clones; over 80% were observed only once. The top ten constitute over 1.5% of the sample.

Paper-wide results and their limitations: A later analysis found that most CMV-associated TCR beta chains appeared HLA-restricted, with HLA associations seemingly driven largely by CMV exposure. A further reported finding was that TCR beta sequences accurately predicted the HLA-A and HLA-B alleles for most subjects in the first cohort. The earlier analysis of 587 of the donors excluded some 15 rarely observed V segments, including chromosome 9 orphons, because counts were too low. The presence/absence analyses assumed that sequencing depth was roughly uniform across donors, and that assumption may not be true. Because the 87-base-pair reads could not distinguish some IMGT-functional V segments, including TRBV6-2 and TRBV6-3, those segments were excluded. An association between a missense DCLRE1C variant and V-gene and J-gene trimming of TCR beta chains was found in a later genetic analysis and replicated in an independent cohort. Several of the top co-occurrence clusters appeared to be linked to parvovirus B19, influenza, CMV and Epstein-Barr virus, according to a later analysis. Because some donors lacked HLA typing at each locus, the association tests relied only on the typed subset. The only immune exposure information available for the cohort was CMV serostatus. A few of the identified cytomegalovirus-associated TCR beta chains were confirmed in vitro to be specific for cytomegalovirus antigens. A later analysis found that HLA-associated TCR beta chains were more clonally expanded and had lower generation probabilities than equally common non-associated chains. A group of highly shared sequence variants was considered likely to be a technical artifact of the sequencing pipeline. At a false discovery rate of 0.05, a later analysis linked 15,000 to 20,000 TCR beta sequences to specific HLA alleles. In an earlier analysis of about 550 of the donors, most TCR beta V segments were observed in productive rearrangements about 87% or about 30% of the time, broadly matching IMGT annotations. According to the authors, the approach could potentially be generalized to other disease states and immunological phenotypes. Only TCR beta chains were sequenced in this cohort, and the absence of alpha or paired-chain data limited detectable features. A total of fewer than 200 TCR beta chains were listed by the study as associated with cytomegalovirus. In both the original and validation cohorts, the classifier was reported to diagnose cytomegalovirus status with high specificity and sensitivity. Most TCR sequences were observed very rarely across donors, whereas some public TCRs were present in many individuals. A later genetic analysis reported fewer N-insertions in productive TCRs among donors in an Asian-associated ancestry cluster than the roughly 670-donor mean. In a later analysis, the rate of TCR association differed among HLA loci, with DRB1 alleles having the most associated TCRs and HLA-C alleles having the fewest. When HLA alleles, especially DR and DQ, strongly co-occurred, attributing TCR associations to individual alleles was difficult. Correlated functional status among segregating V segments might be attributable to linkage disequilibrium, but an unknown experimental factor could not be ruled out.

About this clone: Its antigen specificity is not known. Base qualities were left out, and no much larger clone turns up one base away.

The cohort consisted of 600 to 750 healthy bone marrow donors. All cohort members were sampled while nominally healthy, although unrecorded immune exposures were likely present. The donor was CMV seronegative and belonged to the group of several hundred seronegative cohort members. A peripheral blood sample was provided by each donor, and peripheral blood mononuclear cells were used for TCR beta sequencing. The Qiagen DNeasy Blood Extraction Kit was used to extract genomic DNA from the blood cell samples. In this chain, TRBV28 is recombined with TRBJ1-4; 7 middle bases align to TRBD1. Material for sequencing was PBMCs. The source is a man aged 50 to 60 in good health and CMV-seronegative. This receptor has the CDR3 CASRPGQVRVKLFF. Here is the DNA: TGTGCCAGCAGACCTGGACAGGTACGCGTAAAACTGTTTTTT.